One T cell receptor (beta chain) is described in this entry. Through week 26, nivolumab 3 mg/kg IV was given weeks 1, 4, 7, 10, then biweekly. Clones were read by immunoSEQ multiplex PCR, and TCRdb kept only the in-frame ones, dropping some. The profile shows 3,400 or so clones, more than 85% of them singletons. The data stem from a study of ipilimumab plus nivolumab after autologous stem cell transplantation. As for the study in general: Typical patient got roughly 5 ipilimumab doses and fewer than 10 nivolumab doses (median).

Looked up from germline, CDR1 is SGDLS and CDR2 is YYNGEE. CDR3 length equals 16 residues. The V and J ends lost 2 bases and 7 bases, in that order; junction bases with no gene match: 9. The sequence was obtained from a male donor with multiple myeloma. V and J are TRBV9 and TRBJ2-1; TRBD2 matches at 10 bases. The sequences come from PBMCs, collected in a trial of ipilimumab plus nivolumab as post-transplant consolidation. CDR3 in DNA: TGTGCCAGCAGCGTGGCAAGCGGGAGGGCCGGTAATGAGCAGTTCTTC. Protein product: CASSVASGRAGNEQFF.